A single sample gave rise to the 28 T cell receptor beta chains below, sequenced in a study of blood T cell repertoires in COVID-19. TCRdb's copy holds only in-frame clones and misses some; the assay was immunoSEQ multiplex PCR. The table records about 240,000 clones, 82% of them present only once. The sequencing sample was made of peripheral blood. Source of these receptors: a woman aged 55-70 years with active or convalescent COVID-19.

V and J are TRBV7-2 and TRBJ2-4, with 10 bases aligning to TRBD2. Germline loops: CDR1 SGHTA, CDR2 FQGNSA. V gave up 1 base and J gave up 0 bases; unmatched junction bases: 6. This CDR3 comprises 18 residues. CDR3 nucleotide sequence: TGTGCCAGCAGCTTAGGGCTAGCGGGAGTCCCAGCCAAAAACATTCAGTACTTC. Its translation: CASSLGLAGVPAKNIQYF.

This rearrangement joins TRBV27 to TRBJ1-2; TRBD1 agrees at 9 bases. The CDR3 length is 14 residues. Germline V CDR1 and CDR2: MNHEY, SMNVEV (reference sequence). V lost 7 bases and J lost 7; bases outside the gene matches: 10. The CDR3 protein is CASKRRQGESGYTF. The CDR3 DNA follows: TGTGCCAGCAAACGCCGACAGGGGGAGAGTGGCTACACCTTC.

The rearrangement uses TRBV6-6 and TRBJ1-2; a weak D match, TRBD1 (5 bases). The V end lost 6 bases, the J end lost 4 bases, and 15 bases lay between the germline ends. Per the germline V gene, CDR1 is MNHNY and CDR2 is SVGAGI (reference sequence). The length of the CDR3 is 14 residues. This CDR3 is CASSASRDFYGYTF. The CDR3 region has the DNA TGTGCCAGCAGCGCCAGCAGGGACTTCTATGGCTACACCTTC.

About this clone: Additional DNA sequences in this sample encode the identical CDR3. The chain carries TRBV7-6 and TRBJ2-1; D is perhaps TRBD2 (7 bases). Between the trimmed V and J ends, which lost 1 base and 4 bases, there was a span of 11 bases. The CDR3 has 15 amino acids. Germline V lookup: CDR1 SGHVS, CDR2 FNYEAQ. The CDR3 DNA sequence: TGTGCCAGCAGCTTAGGGGGGGGCCGGTACAATGAGCAGTTCTTC. Its protein product is CASSLGGGRYNEQFF.

The rearrangement links TRBV6-5 to TRBJ1-5; D not certain. Trimming stripped 6 bases from V and 2 bases from J, with 5 bases between. The CDR3 contains 12 residues. The germline V gene has CDR1 MNHEY and CDR2 SVGAGI. For the CDR3, the DNA is TGTGCCAGCAGGTCAGGCAATCAGCCCCAGCATTTT. Its protein product is CASRSGNQPQHF.

V is TRBV10-3 and J is TRBJ1-1, with no clear D. Trimming shortened V by 3 bases and J by 5 bases, and 13 bases separated the two germline ends. The CDR3 runs to 14 residues. Germline V gives CDR1 ENHRY, CDR2 SYGVKD. CDR3 amino acids: CAISDLHGETEAFF. CDR3 nucleotide sequence: TGTGCCATCAGTGACCTTCATGGGGAGACTGAAGCTTTCTTT.

In its sample, this clone was seen once. This chain uses TRBV2 with TRBJ1-6, with 9 bases that match TRBD1. The CDR3 totals 16 residues. V lost 3 bases, J lost 9 bases, and 9 bases stayed unmatched. Germline CDR1 and CDR2: SNHLY and FYNNEI. The CDR3 spells CASSDPGQGIGSPLHF. The CDR3 DNA is TGTGCCAGCAGTGATCCGGGACAGGGTATCGGTTCACCCCTCCACTTT.

This chain links TRBV7-2 with TRBJ1-1; TRBD1 matches at 8 bases. CDR3 length equals 14 residues. CDR1 SGHTA and CDR2 FQGNSA come from the germline V gene. Losses at the gene ends were 5 bases for V and 3 bases for J; bases not matched to a gene: 5. CDR3 sequence: CASSEQGGDTEAFF. The CDR3 DNA is TGTGCCAGCAGCGAACAGGGGGGGGACACTGAAGCTTTCTTT.

The table lists this clone with a count of one. The V gene is TRBV12-5, the J gene TRBJ2-2; 11 nucleotides agree with TRBD2. The V and J ends lost 0 bases and 9 bases, in that order; junction bases with no gene match: 12. This CDR3 region has 18 residues. Germline lookup yields CDR1 LGHNT and CDR2 FRNRAP. CDR3 in DNA: TGTGCTAGTGGTTTGGTACTGGGACTAGCGGAGAACCGGTGGGAGCTGTTTTTT. Translated: CASGLVLGLAENRWELFF.

The chain couples TRBV6-2 or TRBV6-3 to TRBJ1-2; 9 positions match TRBD1. The ends lost 5 bases at V and 1 base at J; junction bases unmatched: 11. The CDR3 is 17 amino acids. Germline assignment: CDR1 MNHEY and CDR2 SVGEGT. The CDR3 loop reads CASSKTGTGTYNYGYTF. CDR3 in DNA: TGTGCCAGCAGTAAGACCGGGACAGGGACCTATAACTATGGCTACACCTTC.

This clone was picked up one time. V gene TRBV2 combines with J gene TRBJ2-2; possibly TRBD1 for D (6 bases). V lost 7 bases, J lost 1 base, and 10 bases lay in between. This CDR3 contains 14 residues. The germline V gene has CDR1 SNHLY and CDR2 FYNNEI. CDR3 bases: TGTGCCAGCAAGAAGACAGGGAACACCGGGGAGCTGTTTTTT. Its translation: CASKKTGNTGELFF.

The chain couples TRBV18 to TRBJ2-7; TRBD1 matches at 7 bases. Germline CDR1 reads KGHSH; CDR2 reads LQKENI. The CDR3 covers 14 residues. The trim removed 3 bases at V and 1 base at J, leaving 3 bases unmatched. CDR3 DNA: TGTGCCAGCTCACCGGGGACAGCTTCCTACGAGCAGTACTTC. Protein product: CASSPGTASYEQYF.

The chain recombines TRBV6-6 with TRBJ2-2; 7 bases match TRBD2. The trim removed 5 bases at V and 6 bases at J, leaving 12 bases unmatched. The CDR3 contains 16 residues. Germline CDR1 is MNHNY and CDR2 is SVGAGI (reference sequence). CDR3 coding DNA: TGTGCCAGCAGTCCCAGACTAGCCGTTAACCCCGGGGAGCTGTTTTTT. Amino acids: CASSPRLAVNPGELFF.

The gene calls are TRBV6-5 and TRBJ2-7, with TRBD2 matching 8 bases. Germline CDR1 and CDR2: MNHEY and SVGAGI. The CDR3 loop spans 14 amino acids. With 7 bases clipped from V and 0 bases from J, the junction kept 5 bases outside the gene matches. The CDR3 here is CASTPAGASYEQYF. The CDR3 DNA sequence: TGTGCCAGCACCCCAGCGGGGGCCTCCTACGAGCAGTACTTC.

The J gene is TRBJ1-2, the V gene TRBV7-2; the match to TRBD1 covers 9 bases. The CDR3 loop spans 16 amino acids. J was trimmed by 5 bases and V by 1 base; bases with no gene match: 8. In germline, CDR1 is SGHTA, CDR2 FQGNSA. The CDR3 loop reads CASSLGGGQGTYGYTF. The CDR3 nucleotides are TGTGCCAGCAGCTTAGGGGGGGGACAGGGCACATATGGCTACACCTTC.

The V and J genes are TRBV19 and TRBJ2-2; TRBD1 agrees at 9 bases. The germline V gene has CDR1 LNHDA and CDR2 SQIVND (reference sequence). This CDR3 has 16 amino acids. The trim removed 3 bases at V and 3 bases at J, leaving 5 bases unmatched. This CDR3 is CASSISGQGYTGELFF. CDR3 nucleotides: TGTGCCAGTAGTATTTCGGGACAGGGTTACACCGGGGAGCTGTTTTTT.

The chain is built from TRBV25-1 and TRBJ2-3; TRBD2 matches 8 bases. Germline CDR1 is MGHDK and CDR2 is SYGVNS. CDR3 length equals 18 residues. With 1 base clipped from V and 2 bases from J, the junction kept 11 bases outside the gene matches. This CDR3 is CASSESYGGGSLTDTQYF. In DNA, the CDR3 is TGTGCCAGCAGTGAATCATACGGGGGGGGATCTCTCACAGATACGCAGTATTTT.

The rearrangement joins TRBV30 to TRBJ1-4; no reliable D call. Trimming shortened V by 3 bases and J by 6 bases, and 17 bases separated the two germline ends. From germline, CDR1 is GTSNPN and CDR2 SVGIG (reference sequence). This CDR3 spans 15 amino acids. The CDR3 reads CAWRVDGEPDEKLFF. DNA for the CDR3: TGTGCCTGGAGAGTAGACGGGGAACCTGATGAAAAACTGTTTTTT.

The rearrangement links TRBV30 to TRBJ2-5, with D possibly TRBD2 on 7 matching bases. V was pared by 3 bases and J by 5 bases, with 16 bases between. CDR1 and CDR2 from the germline V gene are GTSNPN and SVGIG (reference sequence). This CDR3 region has 14 residues. The DNA for the CDR3 is TGTGCCTGGAGGGGAGGGTCCCAGGGGGAGACCCAGTACTTC. This gives the protein CAWRGGSQGETQYF.

V gene TRBV6-5 combines with J gene TRBJ2-7; D is possibly TRBD1 (6 bases). V lost 4 bases to trimming and J lost 3 bases, with 16 bases between them. This CDR3 spans 15 amino acids. CDR1 is MNHEY, CDR2 SVGAGI, per germline. The CDR3 protein is CASSLLQGSYYEQYF. CDR3 DNA sequence: TGTGCCAGCAGTTTATTACAGGGTTCCTACTACGAGCAGTACTTC.

This sequence joins TRBV10-2 and TRBJ1-6; 7 nucleotides agree with TRBD1. Germline V lookup: CDR1 WSHSY, CDR2 SAAADI. CDR3 size: 15 residues. Trimming took 2 bases from V and 10 from J; bases not matched to a gene: 8. CDR3 sequence: CASSERGTEGSPLHF. The CDR3 region has the DNA TGCGCCAGCAGTGAGAGGGGGACAGAGGGGTCACCCCTCCACTTT.

This chain links TRBV5-1 with TRBJ1-2; D uncertain. Looked up from germline, CDR1 is SGHRS and CDR2 is YFSETQ. Trimming stripped 0 bases from V and 4 bases from J, with 16 bases between. CDR3 length: 16 amino acids. The CDR3 coding sequence is TGCGCCAGCAGCTTGGAGATGAACAGTCACACCTATGGCTACACCTTC. Its protein is CASSLEMNSHTYGYTF.

The J gene is TRBJ2-7, the V gene TRBV7-2, with D tentatively TRBD1 (6 bases). This CDR3 region has 14 residues. The ends were cut back, 5 bases at V and 3 bases at J, with 14 bases in the middle. Germline V gives CDR1 SGHTA, CDR2 FQGNSA. CDR3 nucleotide sequence: TGTGCCAGCAGCGCGAGCCGGGACAACTACGAGCAGTACTTC. Translated, it gives CASSASRDNYEQYF. Complete variable domain (other parts from reference TRBV7-2 and TRBJ2-7): GAGVSQSPSNKVTEKGKDVELRCDPISGHTALYWYRQSLGQGLEFLIYFQGNSAPDKSGLPSDRFSAERTGGSVSTLTIQRTQQEDSAVYLCASSASRDNYEQYFGPGTRLTVT.

For the CDR3, the DNA is TGTGCCAGCAGCCCCATACAGGGCCAAGAGACCCAGTACTTC. Residues: CASSPIQGQETQYF. The J gene is TRBJ2-5, the V gene TRBV6-6, with D maybe TRBD1 (6 bases). Between the trimmed V and J ends, which lost 6 bases and 1 base, there was a span of 12 bases. Germline V lookup: CDR1 MNHNY, CDR2 SVGAGI (reference sequence). This CDR3 is 14 amino acids long.

This rearrangement joins TRBV9 to TRBJ2-5; D gene uncertain. The V end was cut by 0 bases, the J end by 4 bases, with 13 bases between. CDR3 length: 15 amino acids. CDR1 and CDR2 from the germline V gene are SGDLS and YYNGEE. CDR3 protein: CASSVGSHRGETQYF. In nucleotides, the CDR3 is TGTGCCAGCAGCGTAGGGTCCCACCGAGGAGAGACCCAGTACTTC.

The rearrangement links TRBV5-1 to TRBJ2-3; 9 nucleotides match TRBD2. CDR3 length equals 16 residues. V trimming: 0 bases; J trimming: 4 bases; junction bases outside the gene matches: 6. Germline V gives CDR1 SGHRS, CDR2 YFSETQ. The CDR3, as DNA: TGCGCCAGCAGCTTGGGAGGCGGGGGGGCCTCAGATACGCAGTATTTT. Amino acid sequence: CASSLGGGGASDTQYF.

This chain connects TRBV11-1 to TRBJ2-3, with 11 bases lining up with TRBD2. Looked up from germline, CDR1 is SGHAT and CDR2 is FQDESV (reference sequence). The ends lost 4 bases at V and 5 bases at J; junction bases unmatched: 8. The CDR3 sequence is 16 residues long. CDR3 nucleotide sequence: TGTGCCAGCAGCTCCGACGAACTAGCGGGGGTAGATACGCAGTATTTT. It yields the protein CASSSDELAGVDTQYF.

As to this clone: Other DNA sequences in this specimen translate into the identical CDR3. This chain links TRBV5-1 with TRBJ2-5; 11 nucleotides agree with TRBD2. Per the germline V gene, CDR1 is SGHRS and CDR2 is YFSETQ. Trimming removed 0 bases from V and 2 bases from J; junction bases left unmatched: 3. The CDR3 has 16 amino acids. The CDR3 nucleotides are TGCGCCAGCAGCTTGGCCGGGACTAGCGGTCAAGAGACCCAGTACTTC. This sequence encodes CASSLAGTSGQETQYF.